These 27 T cell receptor beta chains share one sample of origin, sequenced in a study of beta chain features in type 1 diabetes. Since all of the isolated RNA was reverse transcribed, expressed TCRB transcripts were what got sequenced. The method was immunoSEQ multiplex PCR; TCRdb's version includes in-frame clones alone and lacks a portion of them. The table lists 900,000 or so clones, roughly a sixth of them singletons, with around 0.02% in the top ten. The specimen was naive CD4+ T cells from blood. The receptor set was obtained from a woman aged 18-29 years in good health.

This chain joins TRBV29-1 and TRBJ2-3, with a possible D match to TRBD1 (5 bases). CDR1 and CDR2 (germline): SQVTM, ANQGSEA. The CDR3 covers 14 residues. The V end was cut by 3 bases, the J end by 2 bases, with 12 bases between. The CDR3 DNA reads as TGCAGCGTTGACGGCAGGGCTTTCACAGATACGCAGTATTTT. Its protein product is CSVDGRAFTDTQYF.

The chain carries TRBV7-9 and TRBJ1-1; 12 nucleotides line up with TRBD1. Germline loops: CDR1 SEHNR, CDR2 FQNEAQ (reference sequence). V shed 1 base and J 1 base; nucleotides not matched to a gene: 7. The CDR3 consists of 18 residues. Here the CDR3 reads CASSLVPGQGAGNTEAFF. The CDR3, as DNA: TGTGCCAGCAGCTTAGTCCCGGGACAGGGGGCAGGGAACACTGAAGCTTTCTTT.

This clone was detected only a few times. V is TRBV6-6 and J is TRBJ2-5; D unclear. This CDR3 is 14 amino acids long. Germline-derived CDR1 and CDR2 are MNHNY and SVGAGI (reference sequence). Deletions cut 2 bases from V and 5 bases from J, with 12 bases between. The CDR3, as DNA: TGTGCCAGCAGTTACGGCCGGCACGTCGAGACCCAGTACTTC. Amino acid sequence: CASSYGRHVETQYF.

This clone has more than one count but fewer than ten. Other DNA sequences in this sample translate to the same CDR3. The chain has TRBV20-1 and TRBJ1-2, with D uncertain. Trimming removed 4 bases at V and 2 bases at J, with 5 bases between. CDR1 is DFQATT, CDR2 SNEGSKA, per germline (reference sequence). The CDR3 is made up of 11 amino acids. As DNA, the CDR3 is TGCAGTGCTACTGGGAACTATGGCTACACCTTC. This translates into CSATGNYGYTF.

The V and J genes are TRBV2 and TRBJ2-7, with 10 bases matching TRBD1. Looked up from germline, CDR1 is SNHLY and CDR2 is FYNNEI. V shed 5 bases, J shed 5 bases, and the junction held 6 bases outside the gene matches. The CDR3 consists of 14 residues. The CDR3 region has the DNA TGTGCCAGCAGTCAGGACAGGGGGAGTAACGAGCAGTACTTC. This sequence encodes CASSQDRGSNEQYF.

The chain carries TRBV2 and TRBJ2-2; 8 nucleotides agree with TRBD2. V lost 3 bases, J lost 3 bases, and 6 bases stayed unmatched. The CDR3 is 16 residues long. The germline gives CDR1 SNHLY, CDR2 FYNNEI. The CDR3 region has the DNA TGTGCCAGCAGTGACTGGTCCGGGAGGGACACCGGGGAGCTGTTTTTT. It codes for CASSDWSGRDTGELFF.

This clone was seen a few times. This same CDR3 is encoded by further DNA sequences in the sample. This sequence joins TRBV5-1 and TRBJ2-7; D gene unclear. The CDR3 contains 14 residues. Trimming took off 3 bases at V and 0 bases at J, with 10 bases between the two ends. From germline, CDR1 is SGHRS and CDR2 YFSETQ. The CDR3 protein is CASSSSVTSYEQYF. CDR3 DNA: TGCGCCAGCAGCTCCTCAGTTACCTCCTACGAGCAGTACTTC.

V gene TRBV5-1 combines with J gene TRBJ2-2; a possible D gene is TRBD1 (5 bases). Trimming cost V 4 bases and J 1 base, with 14 bases left between them. Germline CDR1 reads SGHRS; CDR2 reads YFSETQ. This CDR3 contains 16 residues. In DNA, the CDR3 is TGCGCCAGCAGCCCAGAGAAGGGGATGAACACCGGGGAGCTGTTTTTT. It is translated as CASSPEKGMNTGELFF.

This clone was recorded a few times. The same CDR3 arises from other DNA sequences in this sample as well. The chain couples TRBV18 to TRBJ1-2; D gene unclear. Germline values: CDR1 KGHSH, CDR2 LQKENI. The CDR3 runs to 14 residues. Trimming cost V 3 bases and J 5 bases, with 13 bases left between them. CDR3 residues: CASSPGTGVYGYTF. As DNA, the CDR3 is TGTGCCAGCTCACCGGGCACCGGAGTTTATGGCTACACCTTC. The variable domain in full, completed from reference TRBV18 and TRBJ1-2, reads NAGVMQNPRHLVRRRGQEARLRCSPMKGHSHVYWYRQLPEEGLKFMVYLQKENIIDESGMPKERFSAEFPKEGPSILRIQQVVRGDSAAYFCASSPGTGVYGYTFGSGTRLTVV.

This sequence joins TRBV7-2 and TRBJ2-5; D call uncertain. The germline V gene encodes CDR1 SGHTA and CDR2 FQGNSA. The CDR3 runs to 15 residues. Trimming took off 5 bases at V and 0 bases at J, with 13 bases between the two ends. The CDR3, as DNA: TGTGCCAGCAGCCCTGAACGGGCGGACCAAGAGACCCAGTACTTC. Amino acids: CASSPERADQETQYF. Full variable domain (remainder filled in from reference TRBV7-2 and TRBJ2-5): GAGVSQSPSNKVTEKGKDVELRCDPISGHTALYWYRQSLGQGLEFLIYFQGNSAPDKSGLPSDRFSAERTGGSVSTLTIQRTQQEDSAVYLCASSPERADQETQYFGPGTRLLVL.

V is TRBV23-1 and J is TRBJ2-5; 7 positions agree with TRBD2. The assigned J gene may be wrong: the sequence end matches TRBJ2-7 better. TRBV23-1 is an ORF for which the function is uncertain. This CDR3 region has 13 residues. Here the CDR3 reads CASSQSGGDEQYF. The CDR3 DNA is TGCGCCAGCAGTCAATCGGGAGGGGACGAGCAGTACTTC.

This clone showed up just a few times. Here the CDR3 DNA reads TGTGCCAGCACGATCTGGGACCCTGGCTCTGGAAACACCATATATTTT. This gives the protein CASTIWDPGSGNTIYF. V gene TRBV6-6 combines with J gene TRBJ1-3; possible D gene TRBD1, 5 bases. CDR1 is MNHNY, CDR2 SVGAGI, per germline (reference sequence). V was trimmed by 7 bases and J by 0 bases, leaving 16 bases between them. This CDR3 spans 16 amino acids.

This chain connects TRBV2 to TRBJ2-1, with D unclear. CDR3 size: 15 residues. Germline CDR1 is SNHLY and CDR2 is FYNNEI. V shed 3 bases and J shed 0 bases, with 9 bases lying between them. CDR3 nucleotide sequence: TGTGCCAGCAGTGAGGCAGAGGCCTCCTACAATGAGCAGTTCTTC. Translating gives CASSEAEASYNEQFF.

This clone was observed a handful of times. V gene TRBV28 combines with J gene TRBJ2-5; D possibly corresponds to TRBD1 (7 bases). Germline values: CDR1 MDHEN, CDR2 SYDVKM. The CDR3 totals 15 residues. V lost 3 bases to trimming and J lost 1 base, with 12 bases between them. CDR3 sequence reads: CASSLGGQFQETQYF. CDR3 coding DNA: TGTGCCAGCAGTTTGGGGGGACAGTTCCAAGAGACCCAGTACTTC.

The J gene is TRBJ2-3, the V gene TRBV6-4; D uncertain. Deletions cut 1 base from V and 1 base from J, with 9 bases between. CDR1 MRHNA and CDR2 SNTAGT come from the germline V gene. This CDR3 comprises 15 residues. The CDR3 loop is CASSDFPGGTDTQYF. CDR3 nucleotides: TGTGCCAGCAGTGACTTCCCCGGTGGCACAGATACGCAGTATTTT.

V gene TRBV5-4 combines with J gene TRBJ2-2, with 8 bases that match TRBD1. This CDR3 comprises 16 residues. With 4 bases clipped from V and 7 bases from J, the junction kept 12 bases outside the gene matches. CDR1 and CDR2 (germline): SGHNT, YYREEE (reference sequence). This chain's CDR3 is CASSEGTRGLDGELFF. The DNA of the CDR3 is TGTGCCAGCAGCGAAGGGACCAGGGGGCTAGACGGGGAGCTGTTTTTT.

This clone was observed a few times. The chain joins TRBV2 to TRBJ2-3; the D is unclear. The V gene lost 4 bases and the J gene lost 4 bases, with 9 bases spanning the gap. CDR1 SNHLY and CDR2 FYNNEI come from the germline V gene. The CDR3 has 13 amino acids. CDR3 loop: CASSGPGSDTQYF. The CDR3 bases are TGTGCCAGCAGTGGGCCCGGGTCAGATACGCAGTATTTT.

In this sample, this clone turned up a few times. The V and J genes are TRBV5-6 and TRBJ1-5; D is undetermined. The V end was cut by 4 bases, the J end by 1 base, with 9 bases between. This CDR3 has 14 residues. CDR1 SGHDT and CDR2 YYEEEE come from the germline V gene. The CDR3 sequence: CASSKRRSNQPQHF. CDR3 DNA: TGTGCCAGCAGCAAGAGGAGGAGCAATCAGCCCCAGCATTTT.

The rearrangement uses TRBV2 and TRBJ2-2; D unclear. Between the trimmed V and J ends, which lost 1 base and 5 bases, there was a span of 8 bases. The V gene's germline CDR1 is SNHLY and CDR2 FYNNEI. The CDR3 runs 14 residues. CDR3 in amino acids: CASSEELGTGELFF. DNA for the CDR3: TGTGCCAGCAGTGAAGAGTTGGGTACCGGGGAGCTGTTTTTT.

This chain uses TRBV7-9 with TRBJ2-3; TRBD2 might be the D (6 bases). CDR1 is SEHNR and CDR2 is FQNEAQ in the germline V gene (reference sequence). The CDR3 totals 12 residues. V was trimmed by 4 bases and J by 6 bases, leaving 8 bases between them. CDR3 amino acids: CASSYRGDTQYF. CDR3 nucleotides: TGTGCCAGCAGCTACCGGGGGGATACGCAGTATTTT.

This clone was counted a few times. The chain uses TRBV28 and TRBJ1-4, with no clear D. This CDR3 is built from 15 residues. Trimming left V 4 bases short and J 2 bases short, with 11 bases between. Germline V lookup: CDR1 MDHEN, CDR2 SYDVKM. The CDR3 is CASSSTVPTNEKLFF. The CDR3 DNA sequence: TGTGCCAGCAGTTCAACAGTTCCGACTAATGAAAAACTGTTTTTT.

The sample holds a few counts of this clone. The sample contains more than one DNA sequence encoding this CDR3. V gene TRBV20-1 combines with J gene TRBJ2-5; D remains ambiguous. The CDR3 loop spans 10 amino acids. CDR1 is DFQATT, CDR2 SNEGSKA, per germline (reference sequence). V shed 4 bases and J shed 0 bases, with 0 bases lying between them. The CDR3 sequence is CSANQETQYF. As DNA, the CDR3 is TGCAGTGCTAACCAAGAGACCCAGTACTTC.

The table lists this clone with a few counts. The chain employs TRBV19 and TRBJ2-2, with D uncertain. Germline V gene sequence: CDR1 LNHDA, CDR2 SQIVND (reference sequence). The CDR3 runs to 15 residues. V shed 4 bases and J shed 6 bases, with 15 bases lying between them. The CDR3 region is CASSTGRAKAGELFF. CDR3 in DNA: TGTGCCAGTAGTACCGGACGGGCTAAGGCCGGGGAGCTGTTTTTT.

This clone was counted a few times. The genes are TRBV10-3 and TRBJ2-3; 9 positions agree with TRBD2. This CDR3 comprises 13 residues. V shed 8 bases and J 1 base; nucleotides not matched to a gene: 1. Germline CDR1 is ENHRY and CDR2 is SYGVKD. The CDR3 DNA follows: TGTGCCATCCGGACTAGCGGCACAGATACGCAGTATTTT. Protein: CAIRTSGTDTQYF.

In its sample, this clone was seen a few times. The gene calls are TRBV13 and TRBJ1-6; D ambiguous. V was pared by 1 base and J by 7 bases, with 11 bases between. Germline V gene data show CDR1 as PRHDT and CDR2 as FYEKMQ (reference sequence). This CDR3 comprises 15 residues. CDR3 DNA sequence: TGTGCCAGCAGCTTAGCCGGAGGTCGAAATTCACCCCTCCACTTT. Translated: CASSLAGGRNSPLHF.

This clone was counted between two and nine times. This chain uses TRBV4-3 with TRBJ2-7, with 11 bases that match TRBD2. The CDR3 runs to 16 residues. Germline CDR1 and CDR2: LGHNA and YSLEER. V lost 0 bases and J lost 2; bases outside the gene matches: 3. CDR3 bases: TGCGCCAGCAGCCAAGATGTTAGCGGGAGGGCCTACGAGCAGTACTTC. Amino acid sequence: CASSQDVSGRAYEQYF.

This clone has only a few counts. The gene calls are TRBV6-5 and TRBJ2-6; D is undetermined. Per the germline V gene, CDR1 is MNHEY and CDR2 is SVGAGI. CDR3 size: 13 residues. V gave up 1 base and J gave up 3 bases, with 1 base separating them. The CDR3 region is CASSYFGANVLTF. Here the CDR3 DNA reads TGTGCCAGCAGTTACTTTGGGGCCAACGTCCTGACTTTC.